The 7 T cell receptor beta chains listed next were all sequenced from one sample in a study of T-cell memory formation after mild COVID-19. TCRdb redid the calling of the 5' RACE reads with MiXCR, one entry per CDR3 protein. The sample has approximately 240,000 distinct CDR3 sequences; about a sixth are singletons. Input material: PBMCs or a T cell subset sorted from them (not recorded which). The receptors come from a man younger than 35 who had mild COVID-19 (a few samples of this study predate the infection). Cell type and time point are not known.

This chain joins TRBV29-1 and TRBJ2-1; 9 nucleotides match TRBD2. The length of the CDR3 is 18 residues. The trim removed 1 base at V and 5 bases at J, leaving 15 bases unmatched. The germline V gene has CDR1 SQVTM and CDR2 ANQGSEA. The CDR3 here is CSVEVHGGGDLGDNEQFF. CDR3 DNA: TGCAGCGTTGAAGTTCATGGCGGGGGGGACCTAGGCGACAATGAGCAGTTCTTC.

This clonotype was counted between two and nine times. V is TRBV20-1 and J is TRBJ2-1; 14 positions match TRBD2. Germline V gene lookup returns CDR1 DFQATT and CDR2 SNEGSKA (reference sequence). The CDR3 has 15 amino acids. Losses at the gene ends were 5 bases for V and 2 bases for J; bases not matched to a gene: 2. The CDR3 loop reads CSAVTSGGAYNEQFF. The CDR3 DNA reads TGCAGTGCTGTGACTAGCGGGGGGGCCTACAATGAGCAGTTCTTC.

The table lists this clonotype with a few counts. The chain couples TRBV4-1 to TRBJ2-1; 13 bases fit TRBD2. V lost 3 bases, J lost 10 bases, and 6 bases stayed unmatched. The germline CDR1 and CDR2 sequences are MGHRA and YSYEKL. This CDR3 comprises 15 residues. The CDR3 region is CASSHGLAGAEEQFF. The CDR3 DNA reads TGCGCCAGCAGCCACGGACTAGCGGGGGCCGAGGAGCAGTTCTTC.

A few counts support this clonotype. The V and J genes are TRBV5-1 and TRBJ1-1; D remains unclear. This CDR3 spans 15 amino acids. CDR1 and CDR2 from the germline V gene are SGHRS and YFSETQ. Trimming took 4 bases from V and 1 from J, leaving 14 bases between them. CDR3 residues: CASSLSLLQNTEAFF. The CDR3 DNA is TGCGCCAGCAGCCTGAGCCTTTTACAGAACACTGAAGCTTTCTTT.

This clonotype was detected ten times or more. The rearrangement links TRBV20-1 to TRBJ2-5, with 12 nucleotides matching TRBD2. CDR1 and CDR2 (germline): DFQATT, SNEGSKA (reference sequence). The CDR3 has 16 amino acids. The J segment lost 5 bases and the V segment lost 3 bases, leaving 10 bases of the junction unmatched. The CDR3 region is CSARDPSGGAGETQYF. The CDR3 bases are TGCAGTGCTAGGGACCCTAGCGGGGGGGCGGGTGAGACCCAGTACTTC.

The chain employs TRBV9 and TRBJ2-1, with D maybe TRBD2 (6 bases). The germline CDR1 and CDR2 sequences are SGDLS and YYNGEE. The CDR3 is made up of 15 amino acids. V lost 0 bases, J lost 4 bases, and 11 bases lay in between. For the CDR3, the DNA is TGTGCCAGCAGCGTAGAATACAGCGGGTACAATGAGCAGTTCTTC. Encoded protein: CASSVEYSGYNEQFF.

This clonotype showed up just a few times. This sequence joins TRBV6-2 or TRBV6-3 and TRBJ1-5; 7 bases match TRBD1. Germline V gene lookup returns CDR1 MNHEY and CDR2 SVGEGT. This CDR3 is built from 13 residues. Losses at the gene ends were 5 bases for V and 5 bases for J; bases not matched to a gene: 3. The CDR3 here is CASSGDSYQPQHF. As DNA, the CDR3 is TGTGCCAGCAGTGGGGACAGCTATCAGCCCCAGCATTTT.